This TCR beta chain was found in a study of cytomegalovirus exposure and HLA in healthy donors. Points from the study as a whole: Most TCR sequences proved rare, with some public TCRs found in many donors. There were a few CMV-associated chains whose specificity for CMV antigens was confirmed in vitro. Clusters of TCRs from the first cohort tended to co-occur in the 120 validation repertoires (as a later analysis found).

V lost 5 bases, J lost 4 bases, and 15 bases lay in between. The CDR3 contains 14 residues. Per germline, CDR1 SGHKS and CDR2 YYEKEE (reference sequence). Assay used: immunoSEQ multiplex PCR; TCRdb lists only in-frame clones, some missing. The sample holds over 200,000 clones, about 91% seen once. Worth noting for this clone: Antigen: not known.

The sequence was collected from a woman under 30 in good health and CMV-seronegative. The sample consisted of PBMCs. This chain joins TRBV5-5 and TRBJ1-2; D is undetermined. The CDR3 spells CASRPITGVYGYTF. For the CDR3, the DNA is TGTGCCAGCAGACCCATCACCGGGGTCTATGGCTACACCTTC.